The source of this TCR beta chain is a study of T cells in localized non-small cell lung cancer. The CDR3 loop spans 12 amino acids. V shed 4 bases and J shed 4 bases, with 10 bases lying between them. The germline gives CDR1 SQVTM, CDR2 ANQGSEA. Study-level points and caveats: For the top 100 tumor clones, a median roughly 56 also appeared in adjacent lung.

Profiled with immunoSEQ multiplex PCR; TCRdb holds only in-frame clones, not every one. The repertoire holds over 4,500 clones, 85% seen once, with 7.5% to 9% in the top ten. Note on this clone: Antigen: not known.

The chain combines TRBV29-1 with TRBJ1-1, with D perhaps TRBD1 (6 bases). The source is a woman aged 40 to 75 with stage II lung adenocarcinoma. The sample consisted of PBMCs, taken before any cancer treatment. The CDR3 loop is CSVGQAGTEAFF. The CDR3 nucleotides read TGCAGCGTTGGACAGGCGGGCACTGAAGCTTTCTTT.